The rows below give T cell receptor beta chains drawn from one sample of a study of cytomegalovirus exposure and HLA in healthy donors. Sequencing used immunoSEQ multiplex PCR; TCRdb keeps in-frame clones, though not all of them. Its listing shows fewer than 70,000 clones. The sample consisted of PBMCs. These receptors were taken from a man aged 25-45 years in good health and CMV-seropositive. Each CDR3 is given with its conserved first and last residue. The D gene is left open where the match is weak.

>-|TRBV19|TRBJ1-2
TGTGCCAGTAAACAAGGGAGCGGCTATGGCTACACCTTC
CASKQGSGYGYTF
>-|TRBV30|TRBJ1-1
TGTGCCTGGAGTATAGTAAAGAACACTGAAGCTTTCTTT
CAWSIVKNTEAFF
>TRBD1|TRBV30|TRBJ1-3
TGTGCCTGGAGTTCCAGGGGGCAAGGAAACACCATATATTTT
CAWSSRGQGNTIYF
>-|TRBV5-1|TRBJ2-5
TGCGCCAGCAGCCCCCCCGGGGAGACCCAGTACTTC
CASSPPGETQYF
>-|TRBV19|TRBJ2-5
TGTGCCAGTAGTATAACTAGTCAATCCCAAGAGACCCAGTACTTC
CASSITSQSQETQYF
>TRBD1|TRBV2|TRBJ1-5
TGTGCCAGCACCGAACAGGGACAGGCCAGCAATCAGCCCCAGCATTTT
CASTEQGQASNQPQHF
>-|TRBV9|TRBJ2-7
TGTGCCAGCAGCACCCACGAGCAGGCCTACGAGCAGTACTTC
CASSTHEQAYEQYF
>TRBD2|TRBV7-9|TRBJ2-2
TGTGCCAGCAGCCCCACTAGCGGGACCCCTATTAACGGGGAGCTGTTTTTT
CASSPTSGTPINGELFF
>-|TRBV7-8|TRBJ1-5
TGTGCCAGCAGCCCACACAGGGGCAATCAGCCCCAGCATTTT
CASSPHRGNQPQHF
>TRBD1|TRBV6-5|TRBJ1-5
TGTGCCAGCTGGACAGGGGGCCGTCAGCCCCAGCATTTT
CASWTGGRQPQHF
>-|TRBV5-1|TRBJ1-6
TGCGCCAGCAGCTTGGCGGGGGGACTTAATTCACCCCTCCACTTT
CASSLAGGLNSPLHF
>-|TRBV7-9|TRBJ1-5
TGTGCCAGCACCAGTAGCAATCAGCCCCAGCATTTT
CASTSSNQPQHF
>TRBD1|TRBV6-1|TRBJ1-6
TGTGCCAGCAGGTCCGGGACAGGGGGTTCACCCCTCCACTTT
CASRSGTGGSPLHF
>-|TRBV2|TRBJ1-2
TGTGCCAGCAGTGCCGCTGTTCTAGGGAGAGTATTAGGCTACACCTTC
CASSAAVLGRVLGYTF
>TRBD1|TRBV30|TRBJ1-5
TGTGCCTGGAGTGTACAGGGGGCCCGCAATCAGCCCCAGCATTTT
CAWSVQGARNQPQHF
>TRBD1|TRBV19|TRBJ2-6
TGTGCCAGTAGTATGGGGACAGGGATTTACTCTGGGGCCAACGTCCTGACTTTC
CASSMGTGIYSGANVLTF
>TRBD2|TRBV9|TRBJ2-1
TGTGCCAGCAGCGTAGGCGGGAGATCCTACAATGAGCAGTTCTTC
CASSVGGRSYNEQFF
>-|TRBV5-1|TRBJ1-6
TGCGCCAGCAGCCTTGGACAGTTTGGTAATTCACCCCTCCACTTT
CASSLGQFGNSPLHF
>TRBD2|TRBV9|TRBJ2-3
TGTGCCAGCAGCGTAGTACTAGCGGGGGCTCAAGATACGCAGTATTTT
CASSVVLAGAQDTQYF
>TRBD1|TRBV9|TRBJ1-6
TGTGCCAGCAGCGTAGAGGGACAGGGGGTCAATTCACCCCTCCACTTT
CASSVEGQGVNSPLHF
>TRBD2|TRBV13|TRBJ2-7
TGTGCCAGCAGGGAGCTTCGGACTAGCGGGAGCTACGAGCAGTACTTC
CASRELRTSGSYEQYF
>-|TRBV11-3|TRBJ1-5
TGTGCCAGCAGCCCCAGGGGAGGGCCTAATCAGCCCCAGCATTTT
CASSPRGGPNQPQHF
>-|TRBV7-8|TRBJ1-6
TGTGCCAGCAGCTTAAAAACACAGGGTAACGATTCACCCCTACACTTT
CASSLKTQGNDSPLHF
>-|TRBV2|TRBJ2-5
TGTGCCATCCACGCCTGGCGGGAGACCCAGTACTTC
CAIHAWRETQYF
>-|TRBV6-5|TRBJ2-2
TGTGCCACCGCGAACACCGGGGAGCTGTTTTTT
CATANTGELFF
>-|TRBV6-5|TRBJ1-2
TGTGCCAGCAGTCTAGGTTCAGTAGATGGCTACACCTTC
CASSLGSVDGYTF
>-|TRBV5-4|TRBJ2-5
TGTGCCAGCAGCTTGGTTCGACTAGATGGGGGAGAGACCCAGTACTTC
CASSLVRLDGGETQYF
>-|TRBV19|TRBJ2-5
TGTGCCAGTAGTATCGCGGAGACCCAGTACTTC
CASSIAETQYF
>TRBD1|TRBV5-1|TRBJ2-7
TGCGCCAGCAGCTTCGGGACAGCTAACTACGAGCAGTACTTC
CASSFGTANYEQYF
>-|TRBV29-1|TRBJ2-7
TGCAGCGTTGAAGATGAAGGACACGCCTACGAGCAGTACTTC
CSVEDEGHAYEQYF
>-|TRBV7-8|TRBJ2-7
TGTGCCAGCAGCTTAAGGAGAACGACTCCTTGGTCCGAGCAGTACTTC
CASSLRRTTPWSEQYF
>-|TRBV11-3|TRBJ1-4
TGTGCCAGCAGCTTGGGCAATAGCGGGGGGTCTGAAAAACTGTTTTTT
CASSLGNSGGSEKLFF
>TRBD2|TRBV6-5|TRBJ2-7
TGTGCCAGCAGTCCCTGGGAGGGATTCTCCTACGAGCAGTACTTC
CASSPWEGFSYEQYF
>-|TRBV7-9|TRBJ2-7
TGTGCCAGCAGCTTCGGACAGCACTCCTACGAGCAGTACTTC
CASSFGQHSYEQYF
>-|TRBV19|TRBJ2-6
TGTGCCAGTAGGTCAGGCGACAACTCTGGGGCCAACGTCCTGACTTTC
CASRSGDNSGANVLTF
>-|TRBV2|TRBJ2-5
TGTGCCAGCACCGCGCGGTCGGCCGAAGAGACCCAGTACTTC
CASTARSAEETQYF
>TRBD2|TRBV19|TRBJ2-7
TGTGCCAGTAGTAATAGTGGCGGGAGGGTGGCCTACGAGCAGTACTTC
CASSNSGGRVAYEQYF